Described below is a single TCR beta chain sequence and its context. The sample comes from a study of cytomegalovirus exposure and HLA in healthy donors. J was trimmed by 10 bases and V by 0 bases; bases with no gene match: 10. Germline CDR1 is KGHSH and CDR2 is LQKENI. The CDR3 spans 16 residues. Primers included in the PCR were 60 Vbeta and 13 Jbeta primers. Data came from immunoSEQ multiplex PCR; TCRdb stores just in-frame clones and leaves some out. Here the sample spans roughly 180,000 clones, over 80% being singletons. Sequenced material: PBMCs. This TCR came from a man aged 40-55 years in good health and CMV-seronegative. The rearrangement links TRBV18 to TRBJ2-1, with 9 bases that match TRBD1. CDR3 sequence reads: CASSPPGYRGLGEQFF. CDR3 bases: TGTGCCAGCTCACCACCGGGGTACAGGGGGCTCGGAGAGCAGTTCTTC.